This section outlines one T cell receptor beta chain sequence together with its context. Its antigen is currently unknown. Trimming removed 2 bases at V and 3 bases at J, with 10 bases between. The germline V gene encodes CDR1 GTSNPN and CDR2 SVGIG (reference sequence). The CDR3 covers 13 residues. This sample is part of a study of shared clonotypes between healthy human individuals. Study outcomes and limitations: Enrolling few donors narrowed the genetic and exposure-history diversity that was represented. Roughly 5% of naive CD4 clonotypes were common to a handful of donors. Rarefaction indicated that sorted-subset sequencing remained incomplete although depth was large.

For sorted subsets, approximately 180 ng DNA per replicate equaled about 30,000 T cell genomes. Clones were sequenced by immunoSEQ multiplex PCR, and TCRdb holds only the in-frame ones, with some missing. The sample gives about 2,200,000 clones, about 93% of which show up once; approximately 1.7% is in the top ten. Naive CD8 populations comprised CD45RO-negative cells positively selected for CCR7, excluding terminally differentiated effector memory CD45RA+ cells. The receptor was isolated from a man aged 18 to 29 in good health. Some clones in this sample may be carry-over from other donors' samples. The sample consisted of naive CD8+ T cells from PBMCs. The rearrangement links TRBV30 to TRBJ1-2; D is possibly TRBD1 (6 bases). CDR3 region: CAWSLGGDYGYTF. The CDR3, as DNA: TGTGCCTGGAGTCTCGGGGGCGACTATGGCTACACCTTC.